A single sample is the source of the 27 T cell receptor beta chains below, sequenced in a study of T cell responses to AZD1222 COVID-19 vaccine. Here immunoSEQ multiplex PCR was the method, and the copy in TCRdb shows in-frame clones only, minus some. The profile shows roughly 130,000 clones, under 95% of them singletons. Sample: peripheral blood, taken on day 0 of AZD1222 vaccination. The receptor source for this set is an adult in good health.

The rearrangement joins TRBV2 to TRBJ2-4; the D gene could be TRBD1 or TRBD2 (6 bases each). The CDR3 is 14 residues long. Germline V gives CDR1 SNHLY, CDR2 FYNNEI. V was shortened by 4 bases and J by 6 bases, with 13 bases between the two germline ends. The CDR3 DNA sequence: TGTGCCAGCAGTGTTGGGGGGCTGGGAAACATTCAGTACTTC. Its protein product is CASSVGGLGNIQYF.

The chain couples TRBV6-5 to TRBJ1-1, with TRBD1 identical over 8 bases. There are 12 residues in the CDR3. CDR1 and CDR2 (germline): MNHEY, SVGAGI. Trimming cost V 4 bases and J 12 bases; bases outside gene matches: 7. CDR3 residues: CASSSPDRVPFF. The CDR3 bases are TGTGCCAGCAGTTCCCCGGACAGGGTCCCTTTCTTT.

The chain employs TRBV6-5 and TRBJ1-5; TRBD1 agrees at 7 bases. The junction had 4 bases not matched to a gene; V was cut back by 4 bases and J by 4 bases. Looked up from germline, CDR1 is MNHEY and CDR2 is SVGAGI. There are 14 residues in the CDR3. Here the CDR3 DNA reads TGTGCCAGCAGTTCCGGGACAGAGAATCAGCCCCAGCATTTT. Protein sequence: CASSSGTENQPQHF.

This clone was seen only once. This chain uses TRBV5-5 with TRBJ2-7; TRBD2 might be the D (6 bases). This CDR3 has 16 amino acids. Germline V gives CDR1 SGHKS, CDR2 YYEKEE (reference sequence). Between the trimmed V and J ends, which lost 0 bases and 0 bases, there was a span of 13 bases. The CDR3 spells CASSLVGGASSYEQYF. Here the CDR3 DNA reads TGTGCCAGCAGCTTGGTAGGCGGGGCGAGCTCCTACGAGCAGTACTTC.

The chain has TRBV9 and TRBJ2-3; D is ambiguous. The CDR3 extends over 15 amino acids. Trimming stripped 3 bases from V and 0 bases from J, with 11 bases between. CDR1 and CDR2 from the germline V gene are SGDLS and YYNGEE. The CDR3 protein is CASSAGSTSTDTQYF. CDR3 nucleotide sequence: TGTGCCAGCAGCGCCGGGTCTACCAGCACAGATACGCAGTATTTT.

The chain is built from TRBV28 and TRBJ1-2, with D perhaps TRBD1 (5 bases). This CDR3 spans 13 amino acids. The germline gives CDR1 MDHEN, CDR2 SYDVKM. Trimming stripped 3 bases from V and 8 bases from J, with 13 bases between. This CDR3 is CASSLKGRRGYTF. The CDR3 coding sequence is TGTGCCAGCAGTTTGAAGGGACGGAGAGGCTACACCTTC.

Here the CDR3 DNA reads TGTGCCAGTATCGGTACAGCGAGGGCCGAAGCTTTCTTT. Encoded protein: CASIGTARAEAFF. This chain joins TRBV19 and TRBJ1-1; D is ambiguous. Germline V lookup: CDR1 LNHDA, CDR2 SQIVND (reference sequence). The V gene lost 7 bases and the J gene lost 8 bases, with 17 bases spanning the gap. The CDR3 is made up of 13 amino acids.

The genes are TRBV5-1 and TRBJ2-3; 11 nucleotides match TRBD2. J gave up 5 bases and V 4 bases, and 6 bases lay outside the gene matches. Germline assignment: CDR1 SGHRS and CDR2 YFSETQ. This CDR3 has 15 amino acids. Here the CDR3 reads CASSRSGGAGDTQYF. The DNA of the CDR3 is TGCGCCAGCAGCCGTAGCGGGGGGGCCGGAGATACGCAGTATTTT.

On this clone itself: The identical CDR3 is also encoded by other nucleotide sequences in the sample. The rearrangement uses TRBV5-5 and TRBJ1-1; D perhaps matches TRBD1 (5 bases). The ends were cut back, 0 bases at V and 1 base at J, with 10 bases in the middle. Germline V CDR1 and CDR2: SGHKS, YYEKEE (reference sequence). The CDR3 is 15 amino acids. As DNA, the CDR3 is TGTGCCAGCAGCTTGGCCCCAGGGAGGAACACTGAAGCTTTCTTT. It codes for CASSLAPGRNTEAFF.

This chain uses TRBV4-2 with TRBJ1-2; TRBD1 matches at 9 bases. Germline V lookup: CDR1 LGHNA, CDR2 YNFKEQ. V shed 1 base and J 4 bases; nucleotides not matched to a gene: 4. The CDR3 covers 15 residues. DNA for the CDR3: TGTGCCAGCAGCCAAGCGGGACAGGGCGGCTATGGCTACACCTTC. It is translated as CASSQAGQGGYGYTF.

This chain links TRBV7-2 with TRBJ2-5; D remains ambiguous. This CDR3 spans 12 amino acids. Trimming pared 5 bases from V and 5 bases from J, leaving 9 bases between. The germline V gene encodes CDR1 SGHTA and CDR2 FQGNSA. CDR3 sequence (DNA): TGTGCCAGCAGCCTACTGGGGGAGACCCAGTACTTC. Its protein product is CASSLLGETQYF.

This chain connects TRBV4-2 to TRBJ1-5; possibly TRBD1 for D (6 bases). CDR1 is LGHNA and CDR2 is YNFKEQ in the germline V gene. This CDR3 region has 19 residues. V was clipped by 0 bases and J by 0 bases, with 18 bases between them. The CDR3 spells CASSQDRAGELYSNQPQHF. In nucleotides, the CDR3 is TGTGCCAGCAGCCAAGATCGGGCAGGGGAGCTCTATAGCAATCAGCCCCAGCATTTT.

The V and J genes are TRBV9 and TRBJ1-1; 8 nucleotides align to TRBD1. With 3 bases clipped from V and 4 bases from J, the junction kept 5 bases outside the gene matches. This CDR3 is built from 14 residues. From germline, CDR1 is SGDLS and CDR2 YYNGEE. The CDR3 DNA reads as TGTGCCAGCAGCGCCAGGGGGCTGGGCACTGAAGCTTTCTTT. Residues: CASSARGLGTEAFF.

The V gene is TRBV5-1, the J gene TRBJ2-7, with TRBD2 identical over 9 bases. CDR3 size: 17 residues. Losses at the gene ends were 5 bases for V and 6 bases for J; bases not matched to a gene: 18. CDR1 and CDR2 (germline): SGHRS, YFSETQ. CDR3 nucleotide sequence: TGCGCCAGCAGTCCCGAGGTGTGGGGACTAGCAGGCTTCGAGCAGTACTTC. Translated: CASSPEVWGLAGFEQYF.

This chain connects TRBV7-3 to TRBJ2-3; D is perhaps TRBD1 (6 bases). With 0 bases removed from V and 4 bases from J, the gap between germline ends came to 14 bases. CDR1 and CDR2 (germline): SGHTA, FQGTGA. This CDR3 is 16 amino acids long. CDR3 loop: CASSLTGAYSPDTQYF. The CDR3 DNA reads as TGTGCCAGCAGCTTAACGGGGGCGTATAGCCCAGATACGCAGTATTTT.

The CDR3 nucleotides read TGCAGCGTTGAGAGCGACAATGAGCAGTTCTTC. Translation: CSVESDNEQFF. V gene TRBV29-1 combines with J gene TRBJ2-1; no reliable D call. CDR1 SQVTM and CDR2 ANQGSEA come from the germline V gene. V was shortened by 3 bases and J by 5 bases, with 5 bases between the two germline ends. This CDR3 is built from 11 residues.

This chain joins TRBV11-2 and TRBJ1-2, with D possibly being TRBD1 (5 bases). This CDR3 has 14 amino acids. Germline V gene lookup returns CDR1 SGHAT and CDR2 FQNNGV. The V end lost 8 bases, the J end lost 0 bases, and 13 bases lay between the germline ends. The CDR3, as DNA: TGTGCCAGCCAAGGGGACGGATCTAACTATGGCTACACCTTC. Its protein is CASQGDGSNYGYTF. Full variable domain (missing parts from reference TRBV11-2 and TRBJ1-2): EAGVAQSPRYKIIEKRQSVAFWCNPISGHATLYWYQQILGQGPKLLIQFQNNGVVDDSQLPKDRFSAERLKGVDSTLKIQPAKLEDSAVYLCASQGDGSNYGYTFGSGTRLTVV.

This rearrangement joins TRBV5-1 to TRBJ1-2; 7 bases map to TRBD1. Trimming took 4 bases from V and 1 from J; bases not matched to a gene: 7. CDR1 is SGHRS and CDR2 is YFSETQ in the germline V gene. This CDR3 contains 15 residues. CDR3: CASSHGTEFNYGYTF. The CDR3 DNA follows: TGCGCCAGCAGCCACGGGACAGAGTTTAACTATGGCTACACCTTC.

Only one count was recorded for this clone. This chain connects TRBV7-6 to TRBJ1-2; no reliable D call. The CDR3 sequence is 14 residues long. Trimming shortened V by 4 bases and J by 8 bases, and 17 bases separated the two germline ends. CDR1 and CDR2 from the germline V gene are SGHVS and FNYEAQ. In DNA, the CDR3 is TGTGCCAGCAGCTGGAACGCAGGCCCTGTGGGCTACACCTTC. Translating it yields CASSWNAGPVGYTF.

The chain carries TRBV7-2 and TRBJ2-2, with 10 bases fitting TRBD2. The germline gives CDR1 SGHTA, CDR2 FQGNSA. The CDR3 has 16 residues. The J segment lost 5 bases and the V segment lost 5 bases, leaving 8 bases of the junction unmatched. The CDR3 region is CASSPTPGLATGELFF. The CDR3 nucleotides read TGTGCCAGCAGCCCAACCCCGGGACTAGCGACCGGGGAGCTGTTTTTT.

CDR3: CASSQLSEAFF. The CDR3 nucleotides read TGTGCCAGCAGCCAATTATCTGAAGCTTTCTTT. The gene calls are TRBV3-1 (or the pseudogene TRBV3-2) and TRBJ1-1; D ambiguous. Trimming shortened V by 2 bases and J by 6 bases, and 4 bases separated the two germline ends. This CDR3 contains 11 residues. The germline CDR1 and CDR2 sequences are LGHDT and YNNKEL (reference sequence).

V is TRBV7-9 and J is TRBJ2-5; 8 positions agree with TRBD1. Germline trimming cut 4 bases from V and 5 bases from J; bases unmatched to any gene: 9. CDR3 length: 15 residues. Looked up from germline, CDR1 is SEHNR and CDR2 is FQNEAQ (reference sequence). The CDR3 loop reads CASSSTQGALETQYF. The CDR3, as DNA: TGTGCCAGCAGCTCCACTCAGGGGGCGCTGGAGACCCAGTACTTC.

V and J are TRBV7-2 and TRBJ2-5; 7 bases are shared with TRBD1. The germline V gene encodes CDR1 SGHTA and CDR2 FQGNSA. V was pared by 5 bases and J by 3 bases, with 12 bases of the junction left unmatched. This CDR3 region has 16 residues. Here the CDR3 reads CASSPPLGQAKETQYF. In DNA, the CDR3 is TGTGCCAGCAGCCCTCCCCTCGGACAGGCCAAAGAGACCCAGTACTTC.

The chain uses TRBV6-2 or TRBV6-3 and TRBJ1-1; 7 positions match TRBD1. The CDR3 is 15 amino acids. V shed 2 bases, J shed 6 bases, and the junction held 9 bases outside the gene matches. Germline CDR1 MNHEY, CDR2 SVGEGT. The CDR3 DNA is TGTGCCAGCAGTTACAGGAGACAGGGAATGCCTGAAGCTTTCTTT. Its translation is CASSYRRQGMPEAFF.

The chain recombines TRBV6-6 with TRBJ2-5; D might be TRBD1 (5 bases). Germline V lookup: CDR1 MNHNY, CDR2 SVGAGI (reference sequence). The CDR3 contains 15 residues. Trimming removed 2 bases at V and 1 base at J, with 11 bases between. CDR3 DNA: TGTGCCAGCAGTTACGGGCAGGGAACCCAAGAGACCCAGTACTTC. This encodes CASSYGQGTQETQYF.

The CDR3 loop is CSVLGGQGVNEQYF. The CDR3 DNA follows: TGCAGCGTATTGGGGGGACAGGGTGTCAACGAGCAGTACTTC. The chain employs TRBV29-1 and TRBJ2-7, with TRBD1 identical over 9 bases. From germline, CDR1 is SQVTM and CDR2 ANQGSEA. V gave up 6 bases and J gave up 5 bases; unmatched junction bases: 11. The CDR3 is made up of 14 amino acids.

V is TRBV2 and J is TRBJ2-6; D gene ambiguous. The CDR3 is made up of 15 amino acids. Trimming took 1 base from V and 1 from J, leaving 5 bases between them. Germline-derived CDR1 and CDR2 are SNHLY and FYNNEI. The CDR3 region has the DNA TGTGCCAGCAGTGAAGGGGCGTCTGGGGCCAACGTCCTGACTTTC. Translation: CASSEGASGANVLTF. Using reference TRBV2 and TRBJ2-6 for the parts outside the CDR3, the full variable domain is EPEVTQTPSHQVTQMGQEVILRCVPISNHLYFYWYRQILGQKVEFLVSFYNNEISEKSEIFDDQFSVERPDGSNFTLKIRSTKLEDSAMYFCASSEGASGANVLTFGAGSRLTVL.